This T cell receptor beta chain was obtained from a study of T cell repertoires in cytomegalovirus infection. Study at large: In the study, CMV epitopes included recently identified HLA-C-restricted and well-studied HLA-B-restricted ones. Indications of both CMV infection and matching HLA type were provided by public TCR beta signatures. Regarding the study as a whole: Cumulative public TCR beta family frequency identified carriers of CMV plus the relevant HLA.

Germline loops: CDR1 SNHLY, CDR2 FYNNEI. The CDR3 is made up of 16 amino acids. The trim removed 6 bases at V and 6 bases at J, leaving 13 bases unmatched. On this clonotype: What it recognizes is unknown.

TCRdb re-called the reads through MiXCR, storing one row per CDR3 protein. Found here are approximately 350,000 distinct CDR3 sequences, around a third of them singletons; the top ten hold approximately 12%. The V call is TRBV2, the J call TRBJ2-3, with 9 bases matching TRBD2. The source was cultured PBMCs, collected from culture after CMV antigen stimulation. This TCR derives from a human donor in good health (CMV status not recorded). Some clones in this sample may be carry-over from other donors' samples. The CDR3 spells CASRRSSGIHWDTQYF. The DNA for the CDR3 is TGTGCCAGCAGACGGTCTAGCGGGATCCACTGGGATACGCAGTATTTT.